A selection of T cell receptor beta chains follows, all from one sample in a study of T cells in Graves' hyperthyroidism and ophthalmopathy. TCRdb itself ran the multiplex PCR reads through MiXCR, one entry per CDR3 protein. The profile shows roughly 500,000 distinct CDR3 sequences, approximately 15% of them singletons. Source material: blood. All receptors come from a young woman with Graves' hyperthyroidism that later progressed to Graves' ophthalmopathy. The CDR3 runs from the conserved cysteine through the conserved F or W. D genes are given only for firm matches. For some rows the clone size is stated as once, few or many, or as a class when expanded; others skip it.

d_gene	v_gene	abundance	j_gene	CDR3aa	CDR3nt
NA	TRBV7-9	NA	TRBJ2-4	CASSPMDSKNIQYF	TGTGCCAGCAGCCCCATGGACAGCAAAAACATTCAGTACTTC
NA	TRBV5-1	NA	TRBJ2-2	CASSLALANTGELFF	TGCGCCAGCAGCTTGGCCCTGGCGAACACCGGGGAGCTGTTTTTT
NA	TRBV15	many	TRBJ2-1	CATSRDPGVWYNEQFF	TGTGCCACCAGCAGAGATCCAGGGGTATGGTACAATGAGCAGTTCTTC
TRBD2	TRBV7-9	NA	TRBJ2-3	CASSLFIPDGTSGRAYSTDTQYF	TGTGCCAGCAGTCTTTTTATCCCGGATGGGACTAGCGGGAGGGCCTATAGCACAGATACGCAGTATTTT
NA	TRBV11-2	many	TRBJ2-1	CASSPGGTPNNEQFF	TGTGCCAGCAGCCCAGGCGGGACTCCGAATAATGAGCAGTTCTTC
NA	TRBV20-1	few	TRBJ2-1	CSARDPHLFSFF	TGCAGTGCTAGAGATCCCCACTTGTTCTCTTTCTTC
NA	TRBV6-1	many	TRBJ1-1	CASTGQLNTEAFF	TGTGCCAGCACAGGACAACTGAACACTGAAGCTTTCTTT
TRBD2	TRBV19	NA	TRBJ2-1	CASSALAGAYNEQFF	TGTGCCAGTAGTGCACTAGCGGGAGCCTACAATGAGCAGTTCTTC
NA	TRBV6-2/TRBV6-3	NA	TRBJ2-3	CASSYSIDTQYF	TGTGCCAGCAGTTACTCGATAGATACGCAGTATTTT
NA	TRBV6-1	many	TRBJ1-5	CASSEVMRGGQPQHF	TGTGCCAGCAGTGAAGTAATGAGGGGAGGTCAGCCCCAGCATTTT
NA	TRBV29-1	many	TRBJ1-2	CSVGVGDANYGYTF	TGCAGCGTCGGAGTGGGGGACGCTAACTATGGCTACACCTTC
TRBD1	TRBV20-1	many	TRBJ1-4	CSARDWTGGEKLFF	TGCAGTGCTAGAGATTGGACAGGGGGAGAAAAACTGTTTTTT
NA	TRBV2	many	TRBJ2-6	CASSLLASGANVLTF	TGTGCCAGCAGCCTTTTAGCTTCCGGGGCCAACGTCCTGACTTTC
NA	TRBV7-9	many	TRBJ2-5	CASSLGDSRETQYF	TGTGCCAGCAGCTTAGGCGACAGTCGAGAGACCCAGTACTTC
TRBD2	TRBV20-1	many	TRBJ2-3	CSARDAPSGLTDTQYF	TGCAGTGCTAGAGATGCCCCTAGCGGACTCACAGATACGCAGTATTTT
NA	TRBV3-1	NA	TRBJ2-5	CASSQRPESETQYF	TGTGCCAGCAGCCAGAGGCCCGAATCAGAGACCCAGTACTTC
TRBD1	TRBV7-9	few	TRBJ1-2	CASSSSAGTGRGAEGYTF	TGTGCCAGCAGCTCCAGTGCCGGGACAGGGAGAGGAGCTGAAGGCTACACCTTC
NA	TRBV20-1	NA	TRBJ2-1	CSASSGLEQFF	TGCAGTGCTAGTTCGGGTCTTGAGCAGTTCTTC
NA	TRBV9	many	TRBJ2-7	CASSVGEEQYF	TGTGCCAGCAGCGTAGGGGAGGAGCAGTACTTC
TRBD1	TRBV11-2	NA	TRBJ2-7	CASSLTRGPFNF	TGTGCCAGCAGCTTAACCAGGGGGCCCTTCAACTTC
NA	TRBV2	many	TRBJ1-4	CASSVTELNEKLFF	TGTGCCAGCAGCGTAACAGAGCTGAATGAAAAACTGTTTTTT
NA	TRBV11-2	few	TRBJ2-5	CASSLDPAGLETQYF	TGTGCCAGCAGCTTAGACCCGGCGGGACTAGAGACCCAGTACTTC
NA	TRBV2	many	TRBJ2-6	CASNGRDLSSGANVLTF	TGTGCCAGCAACGGCAGGGACCTCTCCTCTGGGGCCAACGTCCTGACTTTC
NA	TRBV27	many	TRBJ2-3	CASSRRGQDTQYF	TGTGCCAGCAGTAGGCGGGGACAAGATACGCAGTATTTT